This T cell receptor beta chain was sequenced for a study of cytomegalovirus exposure and HLA in healthy donors. PCR amplification relied on 60 Vbeta primers (plus 13 Jbeta primers). The method was immunoSEQ multiplex PCR; TCRdb's version includes in-frame clones alone and lacks a portion of them. The sample records about 75,000 clones, roughly 82% being singletons. With respect to this clone: Antigen: not known.

The junction had 17 bases not matched to a gene; V was cut back by 7 bases and J by 12 bases. CDR1 and CDR2 from the germline V gene are LNHDA and SQIVND (reference sequence). The CDR3 consists of 16 residues. Findings of the study overall: Presence/absence analyses assumed roughly uniform sequencing depth across donors, which may not hold. A prior analysis recorded that most TCR beta V segments were productive about 90% or about 30% of the time.

The chain is built from TRBV19 and TRBJ2-1; 11 nucleotides line up with TRBD2. This TCR came from a man between 18 and 35 years old in good health and CMV-seronegative. Sequenced: PBMCs. CDR3 DNA: TGTGCCAGTACTCACCGGGGGACTAGCGGCGTGTCGGGGCAGTTCTTC. This translates into CASTHRGTSGVSGQFF.